The TCR beta chain described here comes from a study of blood T cell repertoires in COVID-19. Study information: COVID-19 samples, acute and convalescent, were from the United States, Italy and Spain. PBMCs, B-cell-depleted T cells, or T cells were the source of the cDNA or gDNA that made up the material.

The sample holds one count of this clone. V was pared by 5 bases and J by 5 bases, with 18 bases between. From germline, CDR1 is SGHVS and CDR2 FNYEAQ. The CDR3 has 15 amino acids. The authors' processing: For nucleated cells, counts were estimated from reference gene primer amplification. Assay: immunoSEQ multiplex PCR; the TCRdb copy retains only in-frame clones and omits some. The D gene and trimming were derived from the DNA, and the V and J assignments and clone size from that table. The sample lists around 150,000 clones; about 85% were seen once. The sample taken for sequencing was peripheral blood. The V call is TRBV7-6, the J call TRBJ2-5, with D possibly matching TRBD1 (5 bases). The receptor was derived from a woman aged 55-69 years with active or convalescent COVID-19. CDR3 DNA: TGTGCCAGCAGCCCCGGAGATTGGGGCAGGGAGACCCAGTACTTC. Its translation: CASSPGDWGRETQYF.